These 20 T cell receptor beta chains were all obtained from the same sample, sequenced in a study of OX40 agonist ivuxolimab in advanced cancers. The data were produced by immunoSEQ multiplex PCR, yet TCRdb's version contains in-frame clones alone and is incomplete. The data show more than 65,000 clones, roughly 88% seen once. Sequenced here: CD4+ or CD8+ T cells sorted from blood, sampled in a trial of the OX40 agonist ivuxolimab. The receptors originated from an adult with an advanced solid tumor such as melanoma, head and neck, liver or kidney cancer.

CDR3 loop: CAISTSSYEQYF. The CDR3 bases are TGTGCCATCAGTACTTCATCCTACGAGCAGTACTTC. This chain joins TRBV10-3 and TRBJ2-7; D unresolved. CDR3 length equals 12 residues. CDR1 and CDR2 (germline): ENHRY, SYGVKD. The V gene lost 5 bases and the J gene lost 1 base, with 6 bases spanning the gap.

The J gene is TRBJ1-2, the V gene TRBV5-1; 10 bases are a match to TRBD1. The CDR3 has 14 residues. J lost 8 bases, V lost 5 bases, and 9 bases had no gene match. Per the germline V gene, CDR1 is SGHRS and CDR2 is YFSETQ. CDR3 loop: CASSPRQGAFGYTF. CDR3 sequence (DNA): TGCGCCAGCAGTCCCCGACAGGGGGCTTTCGGCTACACCTTC. The full variable domain, completed using reference TRBV5-1 and TRBJ1-2, is KAGVTQTPRYLIKTRGQQVTLSCSPISGHRSVSWYQQTPGQGLQFLFEYFSETQRNKGNFPGRFSGRQFSNSRSEMNVSTLELGDSALYLCASSPRQGAFGYTFGSGTRLTVV.

J is TRBJ1-1 and V is TRBV5-1, with D tentatively TRBD1 (5 bases). This CDR3 comprises 14 residues. The V gene lost 0 bases and the J gene lost 4 bases, with 10 bases spanning the gap. CDR1 SGHRS and CDR2 YFSETQ come from the germline V gene. CDR3 nucleotides: TGCGCCAGCAGCTTGGATGGGGGAAGCACTGAAGCTTTCTTT. Translation: CASSLDGGSTEAFF.

The chain has TRBV15 and TRBJ1-2; 9 bases fit TRBD1. The V gene end was trimmed by 0 bases and the J gene end by 5 bases; junction bases not matched to a gene: 1. CDR3 length: 14 amino acids. Germline V gene lookup returns CDR1 LNHNV and CDR2 YYDKDF (reference sequence). CDR3 in DNA: TGTGCCACCAGCAGAGAAGGACAGGGGTATGGCTACACCTTC. Residues: CATSREGQGYGYTF.

CDR3 in DNA: TGCGCCAGCAGCCTAATAACAGTGGGGAGCACTGAAGCTTTCTTT. Translating gives CASSLITVGSTEAFF. V and J are TRBV4-1 and TRBJ1-1; D uncertain. Germline lookup yields CDR1 MGHRA and CDR2 YSYEKL. The CDR3 is made up of 15 amino acids. Trimming removed 4 bases from V and 4 bases from J, with 16 bases in between.

This sequence joins TRBV4-1 and TRBJ1-5; no definite D call. Trimming took off 0 bases at V and 2 bases at J, with 8 bases between the two ends. CDR3 size: 15 residues. Germline values: CDR1 MGHRA, CDR2 YSYEKL. The CDR3 is CASSQEGAGNQPQHF. The CDR3 DNA reads TGCGCCAGCAGCCAAGAGGGTGCCGGCAATCAGCCCCAGCATTTT.

This clone was observed a single time. The chain is built from TRBV11-2 and TRBJ2-1; TRBD1 aligns across 10 bases. There are 14 residues in the CDR3. The V gene end was trimmed by 5 bases and the J gene end by 8 bases; junction bases not matched to a gene: 6. Germline CDR1 and CDR2: SGHAT and FQNNGV. Here the CDR3 reads CASSLRDRGYEQFF. The CDR3 nucleotides are TGTGCCAGCAGCCTCCGGGACAGGGGATATGAGCAGTTCTTC.

This clone was observed once. V and J are TRBV6-6 and TRBJ2-7, with TRBD2 as a possible D gene (6 bases). Trimming cost V 8 bases and J 3 bases, with 14 bases left between them. CDR1 is MNHNY, CDR2 SVGAGI, per germline (reference sequence). This CDR3 contains 13 residues. Here the CDR3 reads CASQRVASYEQYF. CDR3 nucleotides: TGTGCCAGCCAGCGGGTGGCCAGCTACGAGCAGTACTTC.

The CDR3 DNA follows: TGCGCCAGCAGCCCTGACCCATCAAGCACAGATACGCAGTATTTT. Protein product: CASSPDPSSTDTQYF. J is TRBJ2-3 and V is TRBV5-1; unclear D gene. Deletions cut 4 bases from V and 0 bases from J, with 12 bases between. The CDR3 consists of 15 residues. CDR1 and CDR2 from the germline V gene are SGHRS and YFSETQ.

The chain has TRBV5-4 and TRBJ2-5; TRBD1 might be the D (6 bases). The V and J ends lost 1 base and 6 bases respectively, with 16 bases between them. The CDR3 runs to 15 residues. Germline CDR1 and CDR2: SGHNT and YYREEE (reference sequence). CDR3 in amino acids: CASSLNEQGRKTQYF. The DNA for the CDR3 is TGTGCCAGCAGCTTGAATGAACAGGGAAGGAAGACCCAGTACTTC.

Concerning this clone itself: Other DNA sequences of this sample code for an identical CDR3. The CDR3 loop is CAWRDKGAGGYTF. DNA of the CDR3: TGTGCCTGGAGGGATAAGGGGGCGGGGGGCTACACCTTC. The chain uses TRBV30 and TRBJ1-2, with 7 bases aligning to TRBD1. The length of the CDR3 is 13 residues. Germline V gene data show CDR1 as GTSNPN and CDR2 as SVGIG (reference sequence). Unmatched junction bases numbered 9, after V lost 3 bases and J lost 8 bases. Filled out from reference TRBV30 and TRBJ1-2, the complete variable domain reads SQTIHQWPATLVQPVGSPLSLECTVEGTSNPNLYWYRQAAGRGLQLLFYSVGIGQISSEVPQNLSASRPQDRQFILSSKKLLLSDSGFYLCAWRDKGAGGYTFGSGTRLTVV.

V gene TRBV30 combines with J gene TRBJ1-5, with 7 nucleotides matching TRBD1. The CDR3 is 14 residues long. Germline V gene sequence: CDR1 GTSNPN, CDR2 SVGIG (reference sequence). V shed 3 bases, J shed 3 bases, and the junction held 5 bases outside the gene matches. For the CDR3, the DNA is TGTGCCTGGAGGGCAGGGACAGTCAATCAGCCCCAGCATTTT. Protein product: CAWRAGTVNQPQHF.

V is TRBV6-5 and J is TRBJ1-3; D is possibly TRBD1 (6 bases). Trimming removed 4 bases at V and 0 bases at J, with 13 bases between. CDR1 is MNHEY, CDR2 SVGAGI, per germline. CDR3 size: 16 residues. CDR3 in amino acids: CASSFSGQTSGNTIYF. The CDR3 region has the DNA TGTGCCAGCAGTTTCAGTGGACAGACCTCTGGAAACACCATATATTTT.

The rearrangement joins TRBV5-1 to TRBJ2-7; weak D call: TRBD1 (5 bases). V lost 0 bases, J lost 3 bases, and 7 bases lay in between. CDR3 length equals 13 residues. The germline V gene encodes CDR1 SGHRS and CDR2 YFSETQ. The CDR3 sequence: CASSLGQHYEQYF. The CDR3 region has the DNA TGCGCCAGCAGCTTGGGACAGCACTACGAGCAGTACTTC. The complete variable domain, with remaining parts taken from reference TRBV5-1 and TRBJ2-7, reads KAGVTQTPRYLIKTRGQQVTLSCSPISGHRSVSWYQQTPGQGLQFLFEYFSETQRNKGNFPGRFSGRQFSNSRSEMNVSTLELGDSALYLCASSLGQHYEQYFGPGTRLTVT.

The J gene is TRBJ1-2, the V gene TRBV2; no definite D call. Germline assignment: CDR1 SNHLY and CDR2 FYNNEI. The CDR3 spans 14 residues. V dropped 3 bases and J dropped 2 bases, with 10 bases sitting between them. CDR3 nucleotide sequence: TGTGCCAGCAGTGAGCTGTTGAGCAACTATGGCTACACCTTC. Its protein product is CASSELLSNYGYTF.

The chain is built from TRBV2 and TRBJ1-4; D unclear. CDR3 length: 14 amino acids. V was shortened by 5 bases and J by 2 bases, with 9 bases between the two germline ends. Germline CDR1 and CDR2: SNHLY and FYNNEI. For the CDR3, the DNA is TGTGCCAGCAGTTTACACGGTACTAATGAAAAACTGTTTTTT. Protein: CASSLHGTNEKLFF.

The CDR3 is CASSVTATNEKLFF. The DNA for the CDR3 is TGTGCCAGCAGTGTGACAGCAACTAATGAAAAACTGTTTTTT. V is TRBV6-5 and J is TRBJ1-4; perhaps TRBD1 as D (5 bases). CDR3 length: 14 residues. Germline-derived CDR1 and CDR2 are MNHEY and SVGAGI. V was cut by 5 bases and J by 0 bases, with 7 bases left in between.

The count of this clone is one. The J gene is TRBJ2-1, the V gene TRBV5-1; 8 bases are shared with TRBD2. V was pared by 0 bases and J by 8 bases, with 7 bases of the junction left unmatched. CDR3 size: 15 residues. CDR1 and CDR2 from the germline V gene are SGHRS and YFSETQ. Written as DNA, the CDR3 is TGCGCCAGCAGCTTGGCGGTAGCGGGGAGGGATGAGCAGTTCTTC. Its translation: CASSLAVAGRDEQFF.

Here the CDR3 DNA reads TGTGCCAGCAGCTTAGGTTTTCTGGGCCAGGGTAATTCACCCCTCCACTTT. Protein product: CASSLGFLGQGNSPLHF. This chain connects TRBV7-9 to TRBJ1-6, with D possibly being TRBD1 (5 bases). Germline CDR1 is SEHNR and CDR2 is FQNEAQ (reference sequence). V shed 1 base and J shed 6 bases, with 16 bases lying between them. The CDR3 is made up of 17 amino acids.

This clone is a singleton in its sample. The chain couples TRBV5-1 to TRBJ2-7; 8 bases match TRBD1. V lost 6 bases and J lost 7; bases outside the gene matches: 15. Per germline, CDR1 SGHRS and CDR2 YFSETQ. The CDR3 spans 15 residues. The CDR3 DNA follows: TGCGCCAGCAACTACGGGCCAGGGGGCACAGGAGAGCAGTACTTC. Protein: CASNYGPGGTGEQYF.